These 19 T cell receptor beta chains were sequenced from one sample in a study of shared clonotypes between healthy human individuals. The table came from immunoSEQ multiplex PCR; TCRdb's copy has only in-frame clones and leaves some out. This repertoire shows under 650,000 clones, 90% to 96% found once; its top ten account for approximately 0.06%. The specimen sequenced was naive CD4+ T cells sorted from blood. Subset noted: CD45RA+ positively selected. These TCRs come from a woman aged 25 to 39 in good health.

This clone was seen only once. This sequence joins TRBV9 and TRBJ2-2; D may be TRBD2 (5 bases). The CDR3 covers 15 residues. CDR1 SGDLS and CDR2 YYNGEE come from the germline V gene. V dropped 0 bases and J dropped 2 bases, with 8 bases sitting between them. The CDR3 coding sequence is TGTGCCAGCAGCGTAGAGGAGGAAAACACCGGGGAGCTGTTTTTT. Protein: CASSVEEENTGELFF.

The genes are TRBV28 and TRBJ2-1, with 7 nucleotides matching TRBD2. This CDR3 spans 12 amino acids. Per germline, CDR1 MDHEN and CDR2 SYDVKM. After removal of 7 bases from V and 8 bases from J, the junction contained 5 bases not matched to a gene. The CDR3, as DNA: TGTGCCAGCACGGGCGGGAGTGATGAGCAGTTCTTC. As protein: CASTGGSDEQFF.

This clone has a single count. The chain employs TRBV5-1 and TRBJ2-5, with D possibly matching TRBD1 (7 bases). CDR1 SGHRS and CDR2 YFSETQ come from the germline V gene. CDR3 length equals 15 residues. V was clipped by 0 bases and J by 5 bases, with 14 bases between them. As DNA, the CDR3 is TGCGCCAGCAGCTTGGGAGGACAGGAGGGGGAGACCCAGTACTTC. As protein: CASSLGGQEGETQYF.

The chain couples TRBV4-1 to TRBJ2-2; maybe TRBD2 (5 bases). Germline CDR1 MGHRA, CDR2 YSYEKL. The CDR3 has 20 amino acids. Trimming pared 1 base from V and 1 base from J, leaving 22 bases between. The CDR3 loop reads CASSQVIGRRTPMNTGELFF. CDR3 sequence (DNA): TGCGCCAGCAGCCAAGTCATCGGGCGCCGGACTCCAATGAACACCGGGGAGCTGTTTTTT.

The V gene is TRBV18, the J gene TRBJ2-5, with D possibly TRBD2 on 5 matching bases. The J call may be incorrect, as the DNA end agrees better with TRBJ2-7. This CDR3 is built from 17 residues. Germline assignment: CDR1 KGHSH and CDR2 LQKENI. DNA for the CDR3: TGTGCCAGCTCACCTAAGCGGAAGTCCCTACCCCGCTACGAGCAGTACTTC. Amino acid sequence: CASSPKRKSLPRYEQYF.

The rearrangement links TRBV28 to TRBJ2-7, with a possible D match to TRBD2 (7 bases). The germline V and J ends were trimmed by 5 bases and 3 bases, with 11 bases remaining between them. CDR3 length: 13 residues. From germline, CDR1 is MDHEN and CDR2 SYDVKM. The chain's CDR3 is CASSHREGYEQYF. The CDR3 DNA reads as TGTGCCAGCAGTCACAGGGAGGGCTACGAGCAGTACTTC.

This chain uses TRBV10-3 with TRBJ2-2; D is unresolved. Germline V gene data show CDR1 as ENHRY and CDR2 as SYGVKD. V was pared by 7 bases and J by 4 bases, with 13 bases between. The CDR3 runs 14 residues. The CDR3 DNA reads as TGTGCCATCAACCGAGACGGAATCACCGGGGAGCTGTTTTTT. Its translation: CAINRDGITGELFF.

The chain links TRBV6-5 to TRBJ1-1; D unclear. This CDR3 region has 14 residues. With 3 bases removed from V and 1 base from J, the gap between germline ends came to 9 bases. Germline V gene data show CDR1 as MNHEY and CDR2 as SVGAGI. The CDR3: CASSYLRPNTEAFF. CDR3 coding DNA: TGTGCCAGCAGTTATTTGCGACCGAACACTGAAGCTTTCTTT.

This clone appeared once. This chain links TRBV12-2 with TRBJ2-7; the table assigns TRBD2, which was not confirmed against the DNA. TRBV12-2 counts as a pseudogene. The CDR3 extends over 16 amino acids. This CDR3 is CASPPTKTSGTYEQYF. CDR3 nucleotide sequence: TGTGCAAGTCCTCCCACGAAGACTAGCGGAACCTACGAGCAGTACTTC.

The chain has TRBV7-7 and TRBJ2-6; the D call may be TRBD1 or TRBD2 (5 bases each). Trimming stripped 5 bases from V and 1 base from J, with 18 bases between. Germline V CDR1 and CDR2: SSHAT, FNYEAQ (reference sequence). The CDR3 covers 18 residues. In DNA form, the CDR3 reads TGTGCCAGCAGCCTACAAGGGATGGGACCATCTGGGGCCAACGTCCTGACTTTC. Encoded protein: CASSLQGMGPSGANVLTF.

The V gene is TRBV7-6, the J gene TRBJ2-1; unclear D gene. V gave up 7 bases and J gave up 4 bases, with 11 bases separating them. Germline V lookup: CDR1 SGHVS, CDR2 FNYEAQ. The CDR3 is 13 amino acids. Here the CDR3 reads CASKQDSYNEQFF. DNA of the CDR3: TGTGCCAGCAAGCAGGATTCTTACAATGAGCAGTTCTTC.

The chain recombines TRBV18 with TRBJ2-1; D not resolved. The CDR3 extends over 15 amino acids. Germline lookup yields CDR1 KGHSH and CDR2 LQKENI. The ends were cut back, 3 bases at V and 1 base at J, with 10 bases in the middle. The CDR3 spells CASSPLGVSYNEQFF. CDR3 nucleotide sequence: TGTGCCAGCTCACCTCTTGGCGTATCCTACAATGAGCAGTTCTTC.

A single count supports this clone. The chain links TRBV7-2 to TRBJ1-3, with 7 bases that match TRBD1. The CDR3 has 15 residues. Trimming cost V 5 bases and J 4 bases; bases outside gene matches: 8. Germline V lookup: CDR1 SGHTA, CDR2 FQGNSA. The CDR3 region is CASSPSWDRGNTIYF. The CDR3 DNA reads as TGTGCCAGCAGCCCGAGCTGGGACAGAGGAAACACCATATATTTT.

V is TRBV27 and J is TRBJ2-7; D perhaps matches TRBD1 (5 bases). The V gene lost 6 bases and the J gene lost 0 bases, with 12 bases spanning the gap. The CDR3 has 14 amino acids. The germline gives CDR1 MNHEY, CDR2 SMNVEV (reference sequence). CDR3 sequence reads: CASRMKGFSYEQYF. In DNA form, the CDR3 reads TGTGCCAGCAGAATGAAGGGGTTCTCCTACGAGCAGTACTTC.

V gene TRBV6-1 combines with J gene TRBJ1-2; weak D call: TRBD1 (6 bases). This CDR3 has 14 residues. Germline loops: CDR1 MNHNS, CDR2 SASEGT. V lost 6 bases, J lost 5 bases, and 16 bases lay in between. CDR3 sequence: CASRAAGTTYGYTF. The DNA of the CDR3 is TGTGCCAGCAGGGCCGCCGGGACAACGTATGGCTACACCTTC.

The rearrangement joins TRBV6-5 to TRBJ1-4, with a possible D match to TRBD1 (5 bases). The germline CDR1 and CDR2 sequences are MNHEY and SVGAGI. Trimming cost V 2 bases and J 8 bases, with 12 bases left between them. This CDR3 region has 14 residues. The DNA of the CDR3 is TGTGCCAGCAGTTACGAAGGGGCTGGGGAAAAACTGTTTTTT. It yields the protein CASSYEGAGEKLFF.

This sequence joins TRBV18 and TRBJ1-1, with 7 bases that match TRBD1. Germline lookup yields CDR1 KGHSH and CDR2 LQKENI. The CDR3 spans 14 residues. The J segment lost 5 bases and the V segment lost 1 base, leaving 4 bases of the junction unmatched. The CDR3 DNA reads as TGTGCCAGCTCACCACGGGACAGTTTTACTGAAGCTTTCTTT. It codes for CASSPRDSFTEAFF. Variable domain in full (rest from reference TRBV18 and TRBJ1-1): NAGVMQNPRHLVRRRGQEARLRCSPMKGHSHVYWYRQLPEEGLKFMVYLQKENIIDESGMPKERFSAEFPKEGPSILRIQQVVRGDSAAYFCASSPRDSFTEAFFGQGTRLTVV.

The V call is TRBV6-4, the J call TRBJ1-4, with a possible D match to TRBD1 (6 bases). V lost 6 bases, J lost 8 bases, and 16 bases lay in between. Germline V CDR1 and CDR2: MRHNA, SNTAGT. CDR3 size: 14 residues. CDR3 nucleotide sequence: TGTGCCAGCAGCCAAACAGGGTTTGGCGAAAAACTGTTTTTT. Protein sequence: CASSQTGFGEKLFF.

The CDR3 nucleotides are TGTGCCAGCTCACCACCTTCAGAGCCCTACGAGCAGTACTTC. It yields the protein CASSPPSEPYEQYF. The chain couples TRBV18 to TRBJ2-7, with no clear D. The CDR3 is made up of 14 amino acids. Trimming removed 0 bases from V and 2 bases from J, with 8 bases in between. Germline V gives CDR1 KGHSH, CDR2 LQKENI.